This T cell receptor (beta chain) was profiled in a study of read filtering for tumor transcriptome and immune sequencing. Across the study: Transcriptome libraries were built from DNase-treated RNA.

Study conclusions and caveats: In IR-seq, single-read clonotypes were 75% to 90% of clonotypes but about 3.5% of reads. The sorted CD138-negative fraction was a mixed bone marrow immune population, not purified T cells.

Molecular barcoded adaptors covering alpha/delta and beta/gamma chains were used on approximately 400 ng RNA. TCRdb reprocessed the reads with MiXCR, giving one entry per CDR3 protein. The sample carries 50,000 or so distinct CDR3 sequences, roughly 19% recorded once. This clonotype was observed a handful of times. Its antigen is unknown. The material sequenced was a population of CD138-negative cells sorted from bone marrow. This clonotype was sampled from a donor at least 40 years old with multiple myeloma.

The CDR3 sequence: CASSRGREAFF. The DNA for the CDR3 is TGTGCCAGTAGTAGGGGACGAGAAGCTTTCTTT. The rearrangement joins TRBV19 to TRBJ1-1; the D gene is possibly TRBD1 (5 bases). This CDR3 spans 11 amino acids. V lost 4 bases and J 8 bases, leaving 8 bases between the germline ends. Germline assignment: CDR1 LNHDA and CDR2 SQIVND (reference sequence).